What follows are 18 T cell receptor beta chains derived from one specimen sequenced in a study of cytomegalovirus exposure and HLA in healthy donors. PCR involved 60 Vbeta and 13 Jbeta primers. Profiling relied on immunoSEQ multiplex PCR, and the TCRdb table lists in-frame clones only, not all of them. The sample records around 280,000 clones, around 90% being singletons. Specimen: PBMCs. Receptors originate from a woman aged 18-35 years in good health and CMV-seronegative.

This clone has only one observation. V gene TRBV15 combines with J gene TRBJ2-7; 8 nucleotides agree with TRBD1. The ends lost 5 bases at V and 1 base at J; junction bases unmatched: 4. This CDR3 comprises 14 residues. Germline loops: CDR1 LNHNV, CDR2 YYDKDF (reference sequence). CDR3 sequence: CATSPRTGSYEQYF. For the CDR3, the DNA is TGTGCCACCAGCCCGCGGACAGGGTCCTACGAGCAGTACTTC.

The genes are TRBV19 and TRBJ1-3; D is unresolved. V was clipped by 6 bases and J by 0 bases, with 9 bases between them. CDR1 and CDR2 from the germline V gene are LNHDA and SQIVND (reference sequence). The CDR3 contains 14 residues. CDR3 loop: CASSILSSGNTIYF. CDR3 DNA: TGTGCCAGTAGCATACTGAGCTCTGGAAACACCATATATTTT.

The rearrangement uses TRBV4-1 and TRBJ1-2; TRBD1 matches at 7 bases. Germline CDR1 MGHRA, CDR2 YSYEKL. CDR3 size: 16 residues. Trimming took 3 bases from V and 4 from J; bases not matched to a gene: 11. Here the CDR3 DNA reads TGCGCCAGCAGCCAGAGGGGGCTAGACACCGCCTATGGCTACACCTTC. As protein: CASSQRGLDTAYGYTF.

The chain uses TRBV19 and TRBJ2-6, with a possible D match to TRBD2 (6 bases). Germline lookup yields CDR1 LNHDA and CDR2 SQIVND (reference sequence). The V end was cut by 0 bases, the J end by 3 bases, with 18 bases between. The CDR3 totals 19 residues. In nucleotides, the CDR3 is TGTGCCAGTAGTATAGAGGAGGGGCGATCTGGGGTTGGGGCCAACGTCCTGACTTTC. Amino acids: CASSIEEGRSGVGANVLTF.

The chain carries TRBV7-9 and TRBJ2-3; D may be TRBD2 (6 bases). Trimming took 1 base from V and 0 from J, leaving 8 bases between them. Looked up from germline, CDR1 is SEHNR and CDR2 is FQNEAQ (reference sequence). This CDR3 spans 15 amino acids. In DNA, the CDR3 is TGTGCCAGCAGCTTAGTGAGCGGGAGCACAGATACGCAGTATTTT. Its protein product is CASSLVSGSTDTQYF.

The chain employs TRBV29-1 and TRBJ1-1; TRBD1 matches at 10 bases. J gave up 4 bases and V 6 bases, and 8 bases lay outside the gene matches. Germline V gene lookup returns CDR1 SQVTM and CDR2 ANQGSEA. The CDR3 covers 14 residues. Written as DNA, the CDR3 is TGCAGCGTGGACAGGGGGAAAAAAGGCACTGAAGCTTTCTTT. Its translation: CSVDRGKKGTEAFF. Drawing the rest from reference TRBV29-1 and TRBJ1-1, the complete variable domain is SAVISQKPSRDICQRGTSLTIQCQVDSQVTMMFWYRQQPGQSLTLIATANQGSEATYESGFVIDKFPISRPNLTFSTLTVSNMSPEDSSIYLCSVDRGKKGTEAFFGQGTRLTVV.

The J gene is TRBJ1-6, the V gene TRBV2; D may be TRBD1 (5 bases). Trimming shortened V by 5 bases and J by 2 bases, and 16 bases separated the two germline ends. The CDR3 is 17 residues long. Per germline, CDR1 SNHLY and CDR2 FYNNEI. The CDR3 bases are TGTGCCAGCAGTCCCCCGGGGCGGGGCGCCTATAATTCACCCCTCCACTTT. It codes for CASSPPGRGAYNSPLHF.

The chain is built from TRBV5-8 and TRBJ2-7, with 10 positions matching TRBD1. From germline, CDR1 is SGHTS and CDR2 YDEGEE. The CDR3 contains 17 residues. V lost 4 bases, J lost 2 bases, and 12 bases stayed unmatched. The CDR3 sequence: CASSPREGQGRPYEQYF. The DNA of the CDR3 is TGTGCCAGCAGCCCGAGGGAGGGACAGGGGAGACCCTACGAGCAGTACTTC. Based on the CDR3 plus reference TRBV5-8 and TRBJ2-7, the full variable domain is EAGVTQSPTHLIKTRGQQATLRCSPISGHTSVYWYQQALGLGLQFLLWYDEGEERNRGNFPPRFSGRQFPNYSSELNVNALELEDSALYLCASSPREGQGRPYEQYFGPGTRLTVT.

J is TRBJ2-1 and V is TRBV19, with a weak D call TRBD2 (6 bases). Germline V gene data show CDR1 as LNHDA and CDR2 as SQIVND (reference sequence). V gave up 5 bases and J gave up 4 bases, with 15 bases separating them. This CDR3 has 15 residues. The CDR3 here is CASSLVGGIYNEQFF. The CDR3 bases are TGTGCCAGTAGTCTAGTGGGGGGAATTTACAATGAGCAGTTCTTC.

This CDR3 reads CASSYSGNQETQYF. CDR3 bases: TGTGCCAGCAGTTACTCCGGGAACCAAGAGACCCAGTACTTC. V and J are TRBV6-5 and TRBJ2-5; perhaps TRBD2 as D (5 bases). Trimming cost V 0 bases and J 0 bases, with 5 bases left between them. The CDR3 has 14 residues. The germline V gene encodes CDR1 MNHEY and CDR2 SVGAGI.

The chain joins TRBV27 to TRBJ2-1; unclear D gene. V lost 7 bases, J lost 7 bases, and 14 bases lay in between. This CDR3 contains 13 residues. In germline, CDR1 is MNHEY, CDR2 SMNVEV (reference sequence). The chain's CDR3 is CASTRLERNEQFF. As DNA, the CDR3 is TGTGCCAGCACTCGCCTAGAGAGGAATGAGCAGTTCTTC.

The genes are TRBV18 and TRBJ2-3; 9 bases align to TRBD2. The CDR3 has 17 amino acids. Germline-derived CDR1 and CDR2 are KGHSH and LQKENI. V lost 0 bases and J lost 2; bases outside the gene matches: 6. The CDR3 reads CASSPPQTSGYTDTQYF. The CDR3 coding sequence is TGTGCCAGCTCACCACCCCAGACTAGCGGTTACACAGATACGCAGTATTTT.

J is TRBJ2-2 and V is TRBV4-2; D uncertain. V was cut by 4 bases and J by 6 bases, with 21 bases left in between. The CDR3 extends over 17 amino acids. The germline CDR1 and CDR2 sequences are LGHNA and YNFKEQ. This CDR3 reads CASSRSLAPTLAGELFF. The CDR3 nucleotides are TGTGCCAGCAGCCGAAGTTTAGCTCCGACTTTAGCCGGGGAGCTGTTTTTT.

In its sample, this clone was seen once. The gene calls are TRBV6-1 and TRBJ1-2, with 8 bases matching TRBD1. V was clipped by 7 bases and J by 6 bases; unmatched bases: 13. The CDR3 is 15 residues long. Looked up from germline, CDR1 is MNHNS and CDR2 is SASEGT. CDR3 DNA sequence: TGTGCCAGCATATTAGGACAGGGAGGATTGGATGGCTACACCTTC. It specifies CASILGQGGLDGYTF.

This clone has just a few counts. V is TRBV25-1 and J is TRBJ1-4; no definite D call. The CDR3 has 14 residues. Trimming shortened V by 4 bases and J by 7 bases, and 13 bases separated the two germline ends. Germline values: CDR1 MGHDK, CDR2 SYGVNS. The CDR3 is CASSGAGRSEKLFF. CDR3 sequence (DNA): TGTGCCAGCAGTGGGGCCGGGAGAAGTGAAAAACTGTTTTTT.

The rearrangement uses TRBV2 and TRBJ1-1; the match to TRBD1 covers 7 bases. J gave up 4 bases and V 6 bases, and 2 bases lay outside the gene matches. This CDR3 is 12 amino acids long. Germline V gene sequence: CDR1 SNHLY, CDR2 FYNNEI. This CDR3 is CASRTGFTEAFF. In DNA, the CDR3 is TGTGCCAGCAGGACAGGGTTCACTGAAGCTTTCTTT.

This clone was counted a few times. The chain employs TRBV15 and TRBJ1-5; 9 bases match TRBD1. With V trimmed by 1 base and J by 2 bases, 9 bases remained unmatched. Germline V gene lookup returns CDR1 LNHNV and CDR2 YYDKDF (reference sequence). The CDR3 sequence is 18 residues long. The CDR3 loop is CATSRGEDRGEGNQPQHF. The CDR3 DNA reads as TGTGCCACCAGCAGAGGAGAGGACAGGGGAGAGGGCAATCAGCCCCAGCATTTT.

This chain uses TRBV14 with TRBJ2-7; perhaps TRBD1 as D (7 bases). The length of the CDR3 is 14 residues. V lost 1 base to trimming and J lost 3 bases, with 10 bases between them. Per germline, CDR1 SGHDN and CDR2 FVKESK. The CDR3: CASSQGQGGYEQYF. The CDR3 coding sequence is TGTGCCAGCAGCCAAGGACAGGGAGGCTACGAGCAGTACTTC.